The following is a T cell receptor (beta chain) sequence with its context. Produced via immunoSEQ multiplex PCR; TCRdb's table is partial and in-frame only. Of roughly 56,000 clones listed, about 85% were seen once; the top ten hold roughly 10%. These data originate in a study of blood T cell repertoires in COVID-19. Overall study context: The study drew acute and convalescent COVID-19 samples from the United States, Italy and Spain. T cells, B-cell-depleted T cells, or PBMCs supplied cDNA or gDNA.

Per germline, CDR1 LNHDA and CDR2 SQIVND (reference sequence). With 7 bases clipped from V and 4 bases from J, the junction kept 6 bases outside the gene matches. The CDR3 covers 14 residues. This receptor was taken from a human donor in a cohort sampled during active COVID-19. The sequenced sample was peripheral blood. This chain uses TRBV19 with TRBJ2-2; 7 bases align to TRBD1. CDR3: CASTEQGTTGELFF. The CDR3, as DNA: TGTGCCAGTACGGAACAGGGGACCACCGGGGAGCTGTTTTTT.